Sequencing of this T cell receptor beta chain was carried out in a study of low-dose radiotherapy and immunotherapy resistance in tumors. About the research overall: The drug cyclophosphamide was given into a vein at 200 mg/m2 every two weeks, one day before radiation and immunotherapy.

The CDR3 extends over 16 amino acids. Germline V lookup: CDR1 SEHNR, CDR2 FQNEAQ (reference sequence). Trimming took off 5 bases at V and 6 bases at J, with 21 bases between the two ends. Time point indicated: before trial treatment. This clonotype has a count of ten or more. First-strand cDNA relied on TRAV- and TRBV-specific primers spanning alpha and beta chains. TCRs were put through 20 to 25 PCR cycles of amplification with Phusion. A constant-region primer and the V-primer adapter served as the primer pair. TCRdb reanalysed the reads using MiXCR and keeps one entry per CDR3 protein. The table has 55,000 to 80,000 distinct CDR3 sequences, about a quarter seen once.

The clonotype originates from a male donor with rectosigmoid adenocarcinoma. V and J are TRBV7-9 and TRBJ2-3, with D perhaps given as TRBD1 or TRBD2 (7 bases each). The specimen comprised PBMCs, sampled before treatment. CDR3 DNA sequence: TGTGCCAGCAGCCCCGGGGGGTCAGGGGGATCCGATACGCAGTATTTT. Its protein is CASSPGGSGGSDTQYF. The full variable domain, in which reference TRBV7-9 and TRBJ2-3 provide the parts outside the CDR3, is DTGVSQNPRHKITKRGQNVTFRCDPISEHNRLYWYRQTLGQGPEFLTYFQNEAQLEKSRLLSDRFSAERPKGSFSTLEIQRTEQGDSAMYLCASSPGGSGGSDTQYFGPGTRLTVL.